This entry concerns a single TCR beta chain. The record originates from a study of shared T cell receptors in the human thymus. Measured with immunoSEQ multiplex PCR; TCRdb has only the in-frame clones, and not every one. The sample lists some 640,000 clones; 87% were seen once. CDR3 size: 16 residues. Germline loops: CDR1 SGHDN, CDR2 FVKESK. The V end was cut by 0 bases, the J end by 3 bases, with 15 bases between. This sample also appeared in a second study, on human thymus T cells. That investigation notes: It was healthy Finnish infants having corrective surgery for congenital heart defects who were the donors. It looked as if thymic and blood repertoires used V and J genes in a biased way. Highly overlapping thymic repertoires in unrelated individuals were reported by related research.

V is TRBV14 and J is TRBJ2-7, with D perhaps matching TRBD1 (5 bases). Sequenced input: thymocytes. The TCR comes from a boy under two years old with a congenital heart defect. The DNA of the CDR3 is TGTGCCAGCAGCCAAGAGTATGGGGCAGTGAGCTACGAGCAGTACTTC. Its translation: CASSQEYGAVSYEQYF.